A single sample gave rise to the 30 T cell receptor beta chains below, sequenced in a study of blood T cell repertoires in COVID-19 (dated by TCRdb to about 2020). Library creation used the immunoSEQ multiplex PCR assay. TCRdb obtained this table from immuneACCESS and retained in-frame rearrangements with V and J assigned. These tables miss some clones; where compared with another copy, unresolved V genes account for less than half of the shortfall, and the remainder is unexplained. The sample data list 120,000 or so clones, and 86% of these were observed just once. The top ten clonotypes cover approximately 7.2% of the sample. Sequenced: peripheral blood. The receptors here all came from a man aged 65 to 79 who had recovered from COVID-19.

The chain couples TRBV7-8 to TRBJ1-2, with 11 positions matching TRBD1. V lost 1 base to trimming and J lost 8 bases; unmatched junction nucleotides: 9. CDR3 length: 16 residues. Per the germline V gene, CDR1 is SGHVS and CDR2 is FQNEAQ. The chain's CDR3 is CASSLGRTGGFDGYTF. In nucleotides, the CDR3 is TGTGCCAGCAGCTTAGGAAGGACAGGGGGCTTCGACGGCTACACCTTC.

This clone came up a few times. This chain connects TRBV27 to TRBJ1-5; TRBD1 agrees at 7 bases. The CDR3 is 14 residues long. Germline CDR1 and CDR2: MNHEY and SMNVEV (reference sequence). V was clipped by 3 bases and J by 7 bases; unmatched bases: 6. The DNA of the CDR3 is TGTGCCAGCAGTTTGATGACAGGGTACCAGCCCCAGCATTTT. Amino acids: CASSLMTGYQPQHF.

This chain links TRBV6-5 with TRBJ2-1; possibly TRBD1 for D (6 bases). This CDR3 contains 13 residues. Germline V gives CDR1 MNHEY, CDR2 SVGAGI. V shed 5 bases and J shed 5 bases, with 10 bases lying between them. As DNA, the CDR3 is TGTGCCAGCAGTCGGGACATTCACAATGAGCAGTTCTTC. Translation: CASSRDIHNEQFF.

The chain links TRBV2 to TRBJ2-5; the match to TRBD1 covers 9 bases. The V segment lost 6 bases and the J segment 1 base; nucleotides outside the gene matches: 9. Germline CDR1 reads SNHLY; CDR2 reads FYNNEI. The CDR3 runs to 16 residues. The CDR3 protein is CASRYRTGVLQETQYF. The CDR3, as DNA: TGTGCCAGCAGATACAGGACAGGGGTTCTCCAAGAGACCCAGTACTTC.

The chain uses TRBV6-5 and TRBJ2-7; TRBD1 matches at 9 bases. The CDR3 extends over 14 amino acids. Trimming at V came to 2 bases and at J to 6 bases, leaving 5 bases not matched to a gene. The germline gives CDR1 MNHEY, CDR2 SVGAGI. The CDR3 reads CASSYAYRGLEQYF. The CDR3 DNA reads TGTGCCAGCAGTTACGCATACAGGGGGCTCGAGCAGTACTTC.

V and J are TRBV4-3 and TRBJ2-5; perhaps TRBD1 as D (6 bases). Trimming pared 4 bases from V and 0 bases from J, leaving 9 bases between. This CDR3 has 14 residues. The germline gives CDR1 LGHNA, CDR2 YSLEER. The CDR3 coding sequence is TGCGCCAGCAGCCTCGACAGGAACCAAGAGACCCAGTACTTC. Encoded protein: CASSLDRNQETQYF.

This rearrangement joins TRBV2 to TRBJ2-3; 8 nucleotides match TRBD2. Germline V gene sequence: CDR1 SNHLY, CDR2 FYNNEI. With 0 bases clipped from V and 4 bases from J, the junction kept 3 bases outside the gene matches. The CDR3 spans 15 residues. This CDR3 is CASSEALAGSDTQYF. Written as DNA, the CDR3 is TGTGCCAGCAGTGAAGCCCTAGCGGGTTCAGATACGCAGTATTTT.

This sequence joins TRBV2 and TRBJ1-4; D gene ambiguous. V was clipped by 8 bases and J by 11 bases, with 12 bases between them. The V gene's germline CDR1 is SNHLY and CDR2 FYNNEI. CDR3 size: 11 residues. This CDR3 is CASGPLGKLFF. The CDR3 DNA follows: TGTGCCAGCGGCCCCCTCGGGAAACTGTTTTTT. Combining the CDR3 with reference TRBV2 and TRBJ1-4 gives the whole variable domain EPEVTQTPSHQVTQMGQEVILRCVPISNHLYFYWYRQILGQKVEFLVSFYNNEISEKSEIFDDQFSVERPDGSNFTLKIRSTKLEDSAMYFCASGPLGKLFFGSGTQLSVL.

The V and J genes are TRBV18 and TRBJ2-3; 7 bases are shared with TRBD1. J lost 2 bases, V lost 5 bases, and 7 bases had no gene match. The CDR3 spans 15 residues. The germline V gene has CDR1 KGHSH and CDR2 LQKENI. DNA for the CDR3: TGTGCCAGCTCAGCACAGGGGTACGACACAGATACGCAGTATTTT. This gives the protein CASSAQGYDTDTQYF.

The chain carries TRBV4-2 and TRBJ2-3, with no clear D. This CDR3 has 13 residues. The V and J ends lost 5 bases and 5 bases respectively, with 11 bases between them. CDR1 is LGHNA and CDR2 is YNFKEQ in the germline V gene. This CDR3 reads CASSVRLLDTQYF. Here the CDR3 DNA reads TGTGCCAGCAGCGTTCGACTCCTAGATACGCAGTATTTT.

In DNA, the CDR3 is TGCGCCAGCAGCTTGGAGGGCCAGGGGCAAGCTTTCTTT. Translated: CASSLEGQGQAFF. V is TRBV5-1 and J is TRBJ1-1, with a weak D call TRBD1 (6 bases). Trimming took 0 bases from V and 9 from J, leaving 12 bases between them. The germline V gene encodes CDR1 SGHRS and CDR2 YFSETQ. The length of the CDR3 is 13 residues.

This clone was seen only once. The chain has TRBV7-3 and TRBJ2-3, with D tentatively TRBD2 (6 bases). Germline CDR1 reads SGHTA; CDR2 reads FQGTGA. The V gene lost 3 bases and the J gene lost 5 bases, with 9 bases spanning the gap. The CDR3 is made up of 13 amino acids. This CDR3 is CASSFGTQDTQYF. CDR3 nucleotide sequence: TGTGCCAGCAGCTTTGGGACTCAAGATACGCAGTATTTT.

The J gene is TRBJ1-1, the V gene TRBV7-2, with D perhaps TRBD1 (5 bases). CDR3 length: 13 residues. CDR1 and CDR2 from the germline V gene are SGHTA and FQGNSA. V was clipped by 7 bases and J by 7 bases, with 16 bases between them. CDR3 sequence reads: CASTSAWGGEAFF. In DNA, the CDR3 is TGTGCCAGCACCTCTGCGTGGGGCGGTGAAGCTTTCTTT.

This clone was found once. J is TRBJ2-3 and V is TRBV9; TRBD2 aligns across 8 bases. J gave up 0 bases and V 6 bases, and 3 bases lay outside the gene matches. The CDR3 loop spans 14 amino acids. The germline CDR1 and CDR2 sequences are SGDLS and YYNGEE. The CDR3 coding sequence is TGTGCCAGCACAGCTAGCGGGAGCACAGATACGCAGTATTTT. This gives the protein CASTASGSTDTQYF. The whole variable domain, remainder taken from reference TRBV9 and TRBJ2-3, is DSGVTQTPKHLITATGQRVTLRCSPRSGDLSVYWYQQSLDQGLQFLIQYYNGEERAKGNILERFSAQQFPDLHSELNLSSLELGDSALYFCASTASGSTDTQYFGPGTRLTVL.

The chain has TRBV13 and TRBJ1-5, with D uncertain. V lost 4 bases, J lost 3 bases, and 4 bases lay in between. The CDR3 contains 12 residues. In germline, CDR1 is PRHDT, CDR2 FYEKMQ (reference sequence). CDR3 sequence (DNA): TGTGCCAGCAGCTCCAACAATCAGCCCCAGCATTTT. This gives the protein CASSSNNQPQHF.

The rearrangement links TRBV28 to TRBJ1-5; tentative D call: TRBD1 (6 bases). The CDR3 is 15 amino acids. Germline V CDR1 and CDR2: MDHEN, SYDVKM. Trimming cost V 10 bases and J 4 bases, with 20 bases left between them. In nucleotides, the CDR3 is TGTGCCACTAGAGGGGGGGTGCGGGGAAATCAGCCCCAGCATTTT. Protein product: CATRGGVRGNQPQHF.

CDR3 DNA sequence: TGCGCCAGCAGCTTGGCCAGGGGGCGCGCCAGCACCGGGGAGCTGTTTTTT. This gives the protein CASSLARGRASTGELFF. The chain employs TRBV5-1 and TRBJ2-2; TRBD1 matches 8 bases. Germline assignment: CDR1 SGHRS and CDR2 YFSETQ. The CDR3 is 17 residues long. J was trimmed by 4 bases and V by 0 bases; bases with no gene match: 8. Variable domain in full (rest from reference TRBV5-1 and TRBJ2-2): KAGVTQTPRYLIKTRGQQVTLSCSPISGHRSVSWYQQTPGQGLQFLFEYFSETQRNKGNFPGRFSGRQFSNSRSEMNVSTLELGDSALYLCASSLARGRASTGELFFGEGSRLTVL.

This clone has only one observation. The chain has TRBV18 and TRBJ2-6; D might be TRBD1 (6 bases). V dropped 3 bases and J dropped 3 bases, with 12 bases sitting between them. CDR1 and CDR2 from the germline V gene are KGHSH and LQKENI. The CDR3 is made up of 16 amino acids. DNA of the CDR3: TGTGCCAGCTCACCCTACACAGGGTTTGGGGCCAACGTCCTGACTTTC. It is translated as CASSPYTGFGANVLTF.

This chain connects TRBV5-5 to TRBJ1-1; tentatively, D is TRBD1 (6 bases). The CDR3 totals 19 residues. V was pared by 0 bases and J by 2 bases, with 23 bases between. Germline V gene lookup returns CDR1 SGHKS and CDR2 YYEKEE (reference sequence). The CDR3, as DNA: TGTGCCAGCAGCTTGGAAGGGGGATTTTGGGGATTTGAAAACACTGAAGCTTTCTTT. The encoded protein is CASSLEGGFWGFENTEAFF.

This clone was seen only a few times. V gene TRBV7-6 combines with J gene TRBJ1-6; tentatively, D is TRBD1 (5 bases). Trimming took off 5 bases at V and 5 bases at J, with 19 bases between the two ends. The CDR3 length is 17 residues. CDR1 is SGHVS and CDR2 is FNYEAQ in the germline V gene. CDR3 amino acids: CASSPGRRGGDNSPLHF. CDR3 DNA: TGTGCCAGCAGCCCCGGGAGGAGGGGTGGGGATAATTCACCCCTCCACTTT.

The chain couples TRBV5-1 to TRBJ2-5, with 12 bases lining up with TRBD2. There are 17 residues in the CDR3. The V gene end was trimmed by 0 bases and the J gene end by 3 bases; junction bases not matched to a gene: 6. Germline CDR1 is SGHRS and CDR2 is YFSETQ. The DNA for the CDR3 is TGCGCCAGCAGCTTGGGAGCTAGCGGGGGGGCCGAAGAGACCCAGTACTTC. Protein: CASSLGASGGAEETQYF.

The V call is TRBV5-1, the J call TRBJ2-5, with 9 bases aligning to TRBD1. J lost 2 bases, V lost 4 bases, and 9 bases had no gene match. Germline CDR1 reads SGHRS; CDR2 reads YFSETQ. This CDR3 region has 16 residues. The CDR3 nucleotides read TGCGCCAGCAGCCCACTGGGACAGGGTGGTCAAGAGACCCAGTACTTC. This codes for CASSPLGQGGQETQYF.

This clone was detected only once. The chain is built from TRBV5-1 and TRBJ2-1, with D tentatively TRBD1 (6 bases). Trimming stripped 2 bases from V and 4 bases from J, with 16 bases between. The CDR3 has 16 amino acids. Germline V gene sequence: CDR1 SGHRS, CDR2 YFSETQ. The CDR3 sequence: CASSLSGAALYNEQFF. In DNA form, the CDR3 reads TGCGCCAGCAGCTTATCAGGGGCCGCTCTTTACAATGAGCAGTTCTTC.

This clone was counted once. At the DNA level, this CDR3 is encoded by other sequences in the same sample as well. The CDR3 protein is CASSLAGRGEKLFF. The CDR3 nucleotides read TGCGCCAGCAGCTTGGCAGGGAGGGGTGAAAAACTGTTTTTT. The chain employs TRBV5-1 and TRBJ1-4, with D maybe TRBD1 (5 bases). The CDR3 is 14 amino acids. Germline CDR1 and CDR2: SGHRS and YFSETQ. V lost 0 bases and J lost 7, with 10 bases in between.

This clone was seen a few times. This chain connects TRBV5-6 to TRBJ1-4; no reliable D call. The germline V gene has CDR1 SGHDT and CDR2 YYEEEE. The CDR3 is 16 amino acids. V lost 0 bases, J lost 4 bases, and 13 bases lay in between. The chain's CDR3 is CASSLGHPRFNEKLFF. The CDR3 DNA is TGTGCCAGCAGCTTGGGACATCCAAGGTTTAATGAAAAACTGTTTTTT.

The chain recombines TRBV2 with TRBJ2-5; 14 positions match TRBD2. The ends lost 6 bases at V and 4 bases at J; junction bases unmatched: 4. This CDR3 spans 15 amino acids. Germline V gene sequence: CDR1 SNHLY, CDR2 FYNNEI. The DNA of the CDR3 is TGTGCCAGCAGCCAGGGACTAGCGGGGGCAGAGACCCAGTACTTC. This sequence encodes CASSQGLAGAETQYF.

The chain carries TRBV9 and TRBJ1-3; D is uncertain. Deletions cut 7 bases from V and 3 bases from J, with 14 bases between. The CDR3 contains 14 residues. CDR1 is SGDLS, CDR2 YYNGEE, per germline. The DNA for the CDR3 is TGTGCCAGCTCCGGAGGAGTATTTGGAAACACCATATATTTT. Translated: CASSGGVFGNTIYF. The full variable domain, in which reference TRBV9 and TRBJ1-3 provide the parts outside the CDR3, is DSGVTQTPKHLITATGQRVTLRCSPRSGDLSVYWYQQSLDQGLQFLIQYYNGEERAKGNILERFSAQQFPDLHSELNLSSLELGDSALYFCASSGGVFGNTIYFGEGSWLTVV.

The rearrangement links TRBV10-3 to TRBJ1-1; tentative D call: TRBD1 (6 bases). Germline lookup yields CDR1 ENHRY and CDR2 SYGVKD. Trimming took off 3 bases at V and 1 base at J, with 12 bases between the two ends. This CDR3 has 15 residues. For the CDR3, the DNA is TGTGCCATCAGTGAACAGGGAGCTCAGAACACTGAAGCTTTCTTT. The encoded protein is CAISEQGAQNTEAFF.

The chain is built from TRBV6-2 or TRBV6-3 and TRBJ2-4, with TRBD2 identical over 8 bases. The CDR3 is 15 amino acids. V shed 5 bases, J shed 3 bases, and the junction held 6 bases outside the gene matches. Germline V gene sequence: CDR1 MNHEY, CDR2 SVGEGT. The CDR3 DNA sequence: TGTGCCAGCAGTCGGACTAGCTGGGACAAAAACATTCAGTACTTC. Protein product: CASSRTSWDKNIQYF.

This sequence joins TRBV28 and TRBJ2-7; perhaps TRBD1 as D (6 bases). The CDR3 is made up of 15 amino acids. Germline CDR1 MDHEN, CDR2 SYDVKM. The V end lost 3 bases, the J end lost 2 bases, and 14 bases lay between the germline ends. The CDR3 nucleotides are TGTGCCAGCAGTTTCTTTTGGACAGAAACCTACGAGCAGTACTTC. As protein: CASSFFWTETYEQYF. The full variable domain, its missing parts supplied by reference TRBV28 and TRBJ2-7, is DVKVTQSSRYLVKRTGEKVFLECVQDMDHENMFWYRQDPGLGLRLIYFSYDVKMKEKGDIPEGYSVSREKKERFSLILESASTNQTSMYLCASSFFWTETYEQYFGPGTRLTVT.